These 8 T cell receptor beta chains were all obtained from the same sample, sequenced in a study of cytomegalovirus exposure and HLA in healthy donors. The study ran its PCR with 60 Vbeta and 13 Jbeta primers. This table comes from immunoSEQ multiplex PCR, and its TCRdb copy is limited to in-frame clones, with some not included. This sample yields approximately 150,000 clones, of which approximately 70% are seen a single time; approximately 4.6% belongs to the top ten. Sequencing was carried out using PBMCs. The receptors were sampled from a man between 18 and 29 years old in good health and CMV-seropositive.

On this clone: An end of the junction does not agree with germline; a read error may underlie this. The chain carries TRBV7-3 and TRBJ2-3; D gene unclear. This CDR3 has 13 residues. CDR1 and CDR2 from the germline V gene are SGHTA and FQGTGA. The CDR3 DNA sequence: TGTGTCAGCAGCTTATCTTCTAAAGATACGCAGTATTTT. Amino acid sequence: CVSSLSSKDTQYF.

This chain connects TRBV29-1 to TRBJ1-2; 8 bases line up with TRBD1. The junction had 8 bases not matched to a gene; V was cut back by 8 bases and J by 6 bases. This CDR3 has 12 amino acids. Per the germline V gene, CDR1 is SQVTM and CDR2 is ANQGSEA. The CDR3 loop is CSIFQGADGYTF. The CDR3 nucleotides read TGCAGCATTTTTCAGGGGGCGGATGGCTACACCTTC.

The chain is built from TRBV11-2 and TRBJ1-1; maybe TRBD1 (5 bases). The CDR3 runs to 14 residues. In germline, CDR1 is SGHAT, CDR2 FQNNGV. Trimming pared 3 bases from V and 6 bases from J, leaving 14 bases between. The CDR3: CASSLNQGMAEAFF. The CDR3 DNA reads TGTGCCAGCAGCTTGAATCAGGGAATGGCTGAAGCTTTCTTT.

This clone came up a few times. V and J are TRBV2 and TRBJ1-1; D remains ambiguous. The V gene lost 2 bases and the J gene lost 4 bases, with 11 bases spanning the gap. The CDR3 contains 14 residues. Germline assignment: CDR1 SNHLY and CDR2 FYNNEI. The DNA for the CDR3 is TGTGCCAGCAGTGAAAGAGGGTATGGCACTGAAGCTTTCTTT. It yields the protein CASSERGYGTEAFF.

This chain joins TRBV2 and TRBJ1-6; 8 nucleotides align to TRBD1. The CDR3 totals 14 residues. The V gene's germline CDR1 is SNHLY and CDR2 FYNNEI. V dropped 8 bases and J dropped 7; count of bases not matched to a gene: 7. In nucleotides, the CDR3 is TGTGCCAGCCAGGGGGCAATGGAGAATTCACCCCTCCACTTT. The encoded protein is CASQGAMENSPLHF.

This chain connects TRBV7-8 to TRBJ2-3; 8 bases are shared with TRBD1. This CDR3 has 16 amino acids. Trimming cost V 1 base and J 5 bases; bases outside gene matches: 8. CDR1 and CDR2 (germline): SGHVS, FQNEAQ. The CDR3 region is CASSLVTQGAGDTQYF. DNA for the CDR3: TGTGCCAGCAGCTTAGTCACGCAGGGGGCAGGAGATACGCAGTATTTT.

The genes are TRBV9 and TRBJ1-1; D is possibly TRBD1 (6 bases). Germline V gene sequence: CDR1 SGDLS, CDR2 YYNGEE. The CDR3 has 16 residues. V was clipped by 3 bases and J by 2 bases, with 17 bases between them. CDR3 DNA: TGTGCCAGCAGCGCGCAAACCGGGACACTAAACACTGAAGCTTTCTTT. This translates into CASSAQTGTLNTEAFF.

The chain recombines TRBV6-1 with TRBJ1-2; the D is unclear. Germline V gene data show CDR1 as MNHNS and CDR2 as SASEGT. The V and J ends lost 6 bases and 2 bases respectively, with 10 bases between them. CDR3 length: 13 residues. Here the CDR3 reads CASSLGGNYGYTF. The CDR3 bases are TGTGCCAGCAGCCTGGGAGGAAACTATGGCTACACCTTC.